A selection of T cell receptor beta chains follows, all from one sample in a study of beta chain features in type 1 diabetes. Here immunoSEQ multiplex PCR was the method, and the copy in TCRdb shows in-frame clones only, minus some. This repertoire shows over 150,000 clones, about a tenth found once; its top ten account for under 0.55%. The specimen sequenced was central memory CD4+ T cells from blood. The receptor source for this set is a man younger than 40 with type 1 diabetes. CDR3s include the opening cysteine and the closing phenylalanine or tryptophan. The D gene is left open where the match is weak. Clone size is shown for a subset of rows, as once, few, many or a class of expanded clone.

D gene: TRBD2; J gene: TRBJ2-1; V gene: TRBV6-1; clone size: few; CDR3 protein: CASSGKITSGRAFF; CDR3 DNA: TGTGCCAGCAGTGGTAAAATAACTAGCGGGAGAGCGTTCTTC
D gene: .; J gene: TRBJ1-4; V gene: TRBV30; clone size: .; CDR3 protein: CAWSVVGARLTNEKLFF; CDR3 DNA: TGTGCCTGGAGTGTGGTAGGGGCGAGGTTAACTAATGAAAAACTGTTTTTT
D gene: TRBD2; J gene: TRBJ2-7; V gene: TRBV28; clone size: .; CDR3 protein: CASSLGSSGRSEQYF; CDR3 DNA: TGTGCCAGCAGTTTGGGTTCCAGCGGGAGAAGCGAGCAGTACTTC
D gene: .; J gene: TRBJ2-1; V gene: TRBV2; clone size: .; CDR3 protein: CASTRSERASYNEQFF; CDR3 DNA: TGTGCCAGCACGAGATCCGAGCGGGCATCCTACAATGAGCAGTTCTTC
D gene: TRBD2; J gene: TRBJ2-1; V gene: TRBV11-2; clone size: .; CDR3 protein: CASSFQTSGASYNEQFF; CDR3 DNA: TGTGCCAGCAGCTTCCAGACTAGCGGGGCCTCCTACAATGAGCAGTTCTTC
D gene: TRBD2; J gene: TRBJ2-3; V gene: TRBV7-9; clone size: .; CDR3 protein: CASSPGVAGVTDTQYF; CDR3 DNA: TGTGCCAGCAGCCCCGGGGTAGCGGGAGTCACAGATACGCAGTATTTT
D gene: TRBD2; J gene: TRBJ2-1; V gene: TRBV10-3; clone size: few; CDR3 protein: CAISTSGENNEQFF; CDR3 DNA: TGTGCCATTTCGACTAGCGGGGAGAACAATGAGCAGTTCTTC
D gene: .; J gene: TRBJ2-2; V gene: TRBV5-4; clone size: few; CDR3 protein: CASRIQGSSGELFF; CDR3 DNA: TGTGCCAGCAGGATACAGGGTTCCTCCGGGGAGCTGTTTTTT
D gene: .; J gene: TRBJ2-2; V gene: TRBV2; clone size: few; CDR3 protein: CASSEAVGGGTGELFF; CDR3 DNA: TGTGCCAGCAGTGAAGCGGTGGGAGGGGGCACCGGGGAGCTGTTTTTT
D gene: .; J gene: TRBJ2-3; V gene: TRBV7-9; clone size: .; CDR3 protein: CASSHLRGRGTDTQYF; CDR3 DNA: TGTGCCAGCAGCCACCTCAGGGGCCGAGGCACAGATACGCAGTATTTT
D gene: TRBD2; J gene: TRBJ2-3; V gene: TRBV5-1; clone size: .; CDR3 protein: CASSLVREGTDTQYF; CDR3 DNA: TGCGCCAGCAGCTTGGTTCGGGAGGGCACAGATACGCAGTATTTT
D gene: .; J gene: TRBJ1-5; V gene: TRBV7-2; clone size: .; CDR3 protein: CAWGEGGGQPQHF; CDR3 DNA: TGTGCCTGGGGGGAGGGTGGGGGTCAGCCCCAGCATTTT
D gene: .; J gene: TRBJ1-1; V gene: TRBV9; clone size: .; CDR3 protein: CASSPQQEGVTEAFF; CDR3 DNA: TGTGCCAGCAGCCCACAACAGGAGGGCGTCACTGAAGCTTTCTTT
D gene: .; J gene: TRBJ2-1; V gene: TRBV7-2; clone size: few; CDR3 protein: CASSLRAGEQFF; CDR3 DNA: TGTGCCAGCAGCTTAAGGGCAGGGGAGCAGTTCTTC
D gene: TRBD1; J gene: TRBJ2-1; V gene: TRBV11-2; clone size: few; CDR3 protein: CASSPVTGVNEQFF; CDR3 DNA: TGTGCCAGCAGTCCAGTTACAGGGGTTAATGAGCAGTTCTTC
D gene: TRBD1; J gene: TRBJ1-5; V gene: TRBV7-8; clone size: .; CDR3 protein: CASSLVLTGSNQPQHF; CDR3 DNA: TGTGCCAGCAGCTTAGTGTTGACAGGGAGCAATCAGCCCCAGCATTTT
D gene: .; J gene: TRBJ2-7; V gene: TRBV28; clone size: .; CDR3 protein: CASSPILSLIYEQYF; CDR3 DNA: TGTGCCAGCAGTCCGATTCTGAGCTTGATCTACGAGCAGTACTTC
D gene: TRBD2; J gene: TRBJ2-3; V gene: TRBV7-6; clone size: .; CDR3 protein: CASSLIAGGPDTQYF; CDR3 DNA: TGTGCCAGCAGCTTAATAGCGGGAGGACCAGATACGCAGTATTTT
D gene: TRBD2; J gene: TRBJ2-5; V gene: TRBV28; clone size: few; CDR3 protein: CASRSGTSGRGGETQYF; CDR3 DNA: TGTGCCAGCAGGTCCGGGACTAGCGGGAGGGGAGGGGAGACCCAGTACTTC
D gene: .; J gene: TRBJ1-2; V gene: TRBV7-3; clone size: few; CDR3 protein: CASSLTRQGGYGYTF; CDR3 DNA: TGTGCCAGCAGCTTAACTAGGCAGGGCGGATATGGCTACACCTTC
D gene: TRBD2; J gene: TRBJ2-5; V gene: TRBV14; clone size: .; CDR3 protein: CASSQGTSGSETQYF; CDR3 DNA: TGTGCCAGCAGCCAAGGGACTAGCGGGAGTGAGACCCAGTACTTC
D gene: TRBD1; J gene: TRBJ2-3; V gene: TRBV29-1; clone size: few; CDR3 protein: CSVDRGPDTQYF; CDR3 DNA: TGCAGCGTGGACAGGGGCCCAGATACGCAGTATTTT
D gene: .; J gene: TRBJ2-3; V gene: TRBV4-2; clone size: .; CDR3 protein: CASSQDAALTDTQYF; CDR3 DNA: TGTGCCAGCAGCCAAGATGCGGCCCTCACAGATACGCAGTATTTT
D gene: TRBD2; J gene: TRBJ2-4; V gene: TRBV7-2; clone size: .; CDR3 protein: CASSFLAGGAIQYF; CDR3 DNA: TGTGCCAGCAGCTTCCTCGCGGGGGGGGCCATTCAGTACTTC
D gene: .; J gene: TRBJ2-1; V gene: TRBV28; clone size: few; CDR3 protein: CASSPSGANNEQFF; CDR3 DNA: TGTGCCAGCAGTCCGTCTGGGGCTAACAATGAGCAGTTCTTC
D gene: .; J gene: TRBJ1-1; V gene: TRBV2; clone size: .; CDR3 protein: CASTPQGGSTEAFF; CDR3 DNA: TGTGCCAGCACTCCACAGGGTGGGAGCACTGAAGCTTTCTTT
D gene: TRBD2; J gene: TRBJ2-1; V gene: TRBV4-2; clone size: .; CDR3 protein: CASSQEVQREGVMGEQFF; CDR3 DNA: TGTGCCAGCAGCCAAGAAGTCCAGCGGGAGGGTGTGATGGGTGAGCAGTTCTTC
D gene: .; J gene: TRBJ2-1; V gene: TRBV2; clone size: many; CDR3 protein: CASSEGDSLIIF; CDR3 DNA: TGTGCCAGCAGTGAAGGTGACAGTCTAATCATCTTC
D gene: TRBD1; J gene: TRBJ1-2; V gene: TRBV15; clone size: few; CDR3 protein: CATSRSRQGLVSYGYTF; CDR3 DNA: TGTGCCACCAGCAGATCGAGACAGGGACTGGTGTCCTATGGCTACACCTTC
D gene: .; J gene: TRBJ2-1; V gene: TRBV7-9; clone size: few; CDR3 protein: CASSLIGRPYNEQFF; CDR3 DNA: TGTGCCAGCAGCTTAATAGGCAGGCCCTACAATGAGCAGTTCTTC
D gene: TRBD1; J gene: TRBJ1-1; V gene: TRBV30; clone size: few; CDR3 protein: CARKQGANTEAFF; CDR3 DNA: TGTGCCCGCAAACAGGGGGCTAATACTGAAGCTTTCTTT
D gene: .; J gene: TRBJ2-5; V gene: TRBV5-1; clone size: few; CDR3 protein: CASSLSWGRGREGETQYF; CDR3 DNA: TGCGCCAGCAGCTTGTCATGGGGGCGCGGTCGAGAGGGGGAGACCCAGTACTTC
D gene: TRBD2; J gene: TRBJ2-5; V gene: TRBV4-2; clone size: few; CDR3 protein: CASSQGEGLAGAPQETQYF; CDR3 DNA: TGTGCCAGCAGCCAAGGGGAGGGACTAGCGGGAGCCCCACAAGAGACCCAGTACTTC
D gene: TRBD1; J gene: TRBJ2-3; V gene: TRBV7-3; clone size: few; CDR3 protein: CASSLLGRGIKDTQYF; CDR3 DNA: TGTGCCAGCAGCCTCCTGGGCAGGGGGATCAAGGATACGCAGTATTTT
D gene: TRBD2; J gene: TRBJ2-1; V gene: TRBV9; clone size: few; CDR3 protein: CASSPTMGGRANEQFF; CDR3 DNA: TGTGCCAGCAGCCCAACTATGGGCGGGAGAGCAAATGAGCAGTTCTTC
D gene: .; J gene: TRBJ2-4; V gene: TRBV6-1; clone size: .; CDR3 protein: CASRLDYRPKNIQYF; CDR3 DNA: TGTGCCAGCAGACTTGACTACCGCCCCAAAAACATTCAGTACTTC
D gene: TRBD1; J gene: TRBJ2-1; V gene: TRBV5-1; clone size: few; CDR3 protein: CASSPQGTVYNEQFF; CDR3 DNA: TGCGCCAGCAGCCCCCAGGGGACAGTATACAATGAGCAGTTCTTC
D gene: TRBD2; J gene: TRBJ2-7; V gene: TRBV6-5; clone size: few; CDR3 protein: CASSYTGTSGINEQYF; CDR3 DNA: TGTGCCAGCAGTTACACTGGGACTAGCGGGATCAACGAGCAGTACTTC
D gene: .; J gene: TRBJ2-1; V gene: TRBV10-3; clone size: .; CDR3 protein: CAINSKIASGSYNEQFF; CDR3 DNA: TGTGCCATCAACTCAAAGATAGCCAGCGGGTCCTACAATGAGCAGTTCTTC
D gene: .; J gene: TRBJ1-2; V gene: TRBV28; clone size: few; CDR3 protein: CASSQGVDGYTF; CDR3 DNA: TGTGCCAGCAGTCAGGGTGTAGATGGCTACACCTTC